This T cell receptor beta chain was identified in a study of OX40 agonist ivuxolimab in advanced cancers. As for the study in general: People who had prior anti-PD-1, anti-PD-L1 or anti-CTLA-4 therapy could take part, and 35% to 50% had some. General study findings and limits: With doses of 0.1-3.0 mg/kg, partial responders showed among the lowest clonal expansion.

The method was immunoSEQ multiplex PCR; TCRdb's version includes in-frame clones alone and lacks a portion of them. Of more than 40,000 clones in the sample, approximately 87% were seen once. Concerning this clone itself: What it binds is not known.

The CDR3 is 15 amino acids. Trimming took 1 base from V and 3 from J; bases not matched to a gene: 5. In germline, CDR1 is SEHNR, CDR2 FQNEAQ (reference sequence). This specimen consisted of CD4+ or CD8+ T cells sorted from blood, obtained in a trial of the OX40 agonist ivuxolimab. The genes are TRBV7-9 and TRBJ2-5, with 7 bases fitting TRBD1. The receptor comes from an adult with an advanced solid tumor such as melanoma, head and neck, liver or kidney cancer. As DNA, the CDR3 is TGTGCCAGCAGCTTAGTTGGCAGGGGGAAAGAGACCCAGTACTTC. Translated, it gives CASSLVGRGKETQYF.